This entry features one T cell receptor (beta chain) sequence. Its cognate antigen is unknown. This record comes from a study of cytomegalovirus exposure and HLA in healthy donors. As for the study in general: Earlier findings included some 120 million unique TCR beta sequences obtained from 180 million or so T cells.

The CDR3 runs 12 residues. V lost 7 bases, J lost 4 bases, and 9 bases lay in between. CDR1 SGHDT and CDR2 YYEEEE come from the germline V gene. Whole-study findings and limits: In a later analysis, CMV-associated beta chains were mostly HLA-associated, it appeared. Sequencing likely caused a cluster of highly shared sequence variants.

A multiplex PCR was run with 60 Vbeta primers and 13 Jbeta primers. In the source study's methods: The authors later counted 65 million to 90 million unique TCR beta chains, some 9.9 million of them shared. The method was immunoSEQ multiplex PCR; TCRdb's version includes in-frame clones alone and lacks a portion of them. The D gene and trimming were derived from the DNA, and the V and J assignments and clone size from that table. This sample yields approximately 140,000 clones, of which approximately 82% are seen a single time; approximately 1.9% belongs to the top ten. The chain combines TRBV5-6 with TRBJ2-1; weak D call: TRBD1 (6 bases). The TCR comes from a woman aged 40-49 years in good health and CMV-seronegative. Input material: PBMCs. The CDR3 region has the DNA TGTGCCAGCCATGGACAGTACAATGAGCAGTTCTTC. Amino acids: CASHGQYNEQFF. The entire variable domain, with the rest obtained from reference TRBV5-6 and TRBJ2-1, is as follows: DAGVTQSPTHLIKTRGQQVTLRCSPKSGHDTVSWYQQALGQGPQFIFQYYEEEERQRGNFPDRFSGHQFPNYSSELNVNALLLGDSALYLCASHGQYNEQFFGPGTRLTVL.